This is a list of T cell receptor beta chains from one sample in a study of Ad26.COV2.S vaccination and SARS-CoV-2 variants. The data were produced by immunoSEQ multiplex PCR, yet TCRdb's version contains in-frame clones alone and is incomplete. The sample comprises about 470,000 clones, 90% of which are singletons, and approximately 4.3% rests with the top ten. The specimen comprised peripheral blood, sampled in a trial of Ad26.COV2.S vaccine versus placebo. All receptors derive from a person aged 18-65 years who received the Ad26.COV2.S COVID-19 vaccine or a placebo. Both conserved end residues are part of each CDR3. Each record gives: CDR3 protein, CDR3 DNA, V gene, clone size, J gene, D gene. The D gene is left open where the match is weak. Not all rows give a size; the values are once, few, many and, for expanded clones, a class.

cdr3_aa: CASSERLAGVLEVAPDTQYF; cdr3_nt: TGTGCCAGCAGCGAAAGACTAGCGGGAGTATTAGAGGTAGCACCAGATACGCAGTATTTT; v_call: TRBV9; clone_size: -; j_call: TRBJ2-3; d_call: TRBD2
cdr3_aa: CASSRTASSYNEQFF; cdr3_nt: TGTGCCAGCAGCCGAACGGCGAGCTCCTACAATGAGCAGTTCTTC; v_call: TRBV7-7; clone_size: -; j_call: TRBJ2-1; d_call: -
cdr3_aa: CASSPDTANTGELFF; cdr3_nt: TGTGCCAGCAGCCCGGACACGGCGAACACCGGGGAGCTGTTTTTT; v_call: TRBV11-1; clone_size: -; j_call: TRBJ2-2; d_call: -
cdr3_aa: CASSQEPGNQPQHF; cdr3_nt: TGTGCCAGCAGCCAAGAACCGGGCAATCAGCCCCAGCATTTT; v_call: TRBV3-1/TRBV3-2; clone_size: -; j_call: TRBJ1-5; d_call: -
cdr3_aa: CASSLGENTEAFF; cdr3_nt: TGTGCCAGCAGTTTGGGGGAGAACACTGAAGCTTTCTTT; v_call: TRBV12-3/TRBV12-4; clone_size: few; j_call: TRBJ1-1; d_call: -
cdr3_aa: CASSQDRRAGANEQFF; cdr3_nt: TGTGCCAGCAGCCAAGATCGTCGAGCGGGAGCCAATGAGCAGTTCTTC; v_call: TRBV4-2; clone_size: -; j_call: TRBJ2-1; d_call: TRBD2
cdr3_aa: CASSLGAGVDGEQFF; cdr3_nt: TGCGCCAGCAGCTTAGGGGCCGGAGTAGACGGTGAGCAGTTCTTC; v_call: TRBV5-1; clone_size: -; j_call: TRBJ2-1; d_call: -
cdr3_aa: CASSYPKDASSGNTIYF; cdr3_nt: TGTGCCAGCAGTTACCCCAAGGACGCCAGCTCTGGAAACACCATATATTTT; v_call: TRBV6-2/TRBV6-3; clone_size: -; j_call: TRBJ1-3; d_call: -
cdr3_aa: CASSKVNDSGFTDTQYF; cdr3_nt: TGTGCCAGCAGCAAAGTTAATGACAGTGGGTTCACAGATACGCAGTATTTT; v_call: TRBV21-1; clone_size: -; j_call: TRBJ2-3; d_call: -
cdr3_aa: CASSPPMAGAAGNTIYF; cdr3_nt: TGTGCCAGCTCACCACCGATGGCAGGGGCTGCTGGAAACACCATATATTTT; v_call: TRBV18; clone_size: -; j_call: TRBJ1-3; d_call: -
cdr3_aa: CASSGDFKVHEQYF; cdr3_nt: TGTGCCAGCAGTGGGGACTTCAAAGTCCACGAGCAGTACTTC; v_call: TRBV2; clone_size: -; j_call: TRBJ2-7; d_call: -
cdr3_aa: CAISEADTQYF; cdr3_nt: TGTGCCATCAGTGAAGCCGATACGCAGTATTTT; v_call: TRBV10-3; clone_size: -; j_call: TRBJ2-3; d_call: -
cdr3_aa: CASSKDLTLYGYTF; cdr3_nt: TGTGCCAGCAGTAAGGACCTAACCCTCTATGGCTACACCTTC; v_call: TRBV2; clone_size: -; j_call: TRBJ1-2; d_call: -
cdr3_aa: CASSDRVEAGSDQDTQYF; cdr3_nt: TGTGCCAGCAGTGATCGGGTTGAAGCGGGAAGTGATCAAGATACGCAGTATTTT; v_call: TRBV2; clone_size: -; j_call: TRBJ2-3; d_call: TRBD2
cdr3_aa: CASRGLAGDSFF; cdr3_nt: TGTGCCAGTAGGGGACTAGCGGGAGACTCGTTCTTC; v_call: TRBV19; clone_size: -; j_call: TRBJ2-1; d_call: TRBD2
cdr3_aa: CASSLARGAGVLETQYF; cdr3_nt: TGTGCCAGCAGCTTGGCCAGGGGGGCGGGAGTATTGGAGACCCAGTACTTC; v_call: TRBV5-4; clone_size: -; j_call: TRBJ2-5; d_call: -
cdr3_aa: CASSLIPRGTEAFF; cdr3_nt: TGTGCCAGCAGCCTAATACCCAGAGGAACTGAAGCTTTCTTT; v_call: TRBV5-5; clone_size: -; j_call: TRBJ1-1; d_call: -
cdr3_aa: CASSLFAGDTGELFF; cdr3_nt: TGTGCCAGCAGCTTATTCGCGGGAGACACCGGGGAGCTGTTTTTT; v_call: TRBV7-3; clone_size: -; j_call: TRBJ2-2; d_call: TRBD2
cdr3_aa: CASSLAAGGSYNEQFF; cdr3_nt: TGCGCCAGCAGCTTGGCGGCGGGAGGGTCCTACAATGAGCAGTTCTTC; v_call: TRBV5-1; clone_size: -; j_call: TRBJ2-1; d_call: TRBD2
cdr3_aa: CASSPSEGTSYEQYF; cdr3_nt: TGTGCCAGCAGCCCTTCTGAGGGGACCTCCTACGAGCAGTACTTC; v_call: TRBV4-2; clone_size: -; j_call: TRBJ2-7; d_call: -
cdr3_aa: CASSPMRIGELFF; cdr3_nt: TGTGCCAGCAGCCCCATGAGAATCGGGGAGCTGTTTTTT; v_call: TRBV6-5; clone_size: -; j_call: TRBJ2-2; d_call: -
cdr3_aa: CASSGAGGRTDTQYF; cdr3_nt: TGTGCCAGCAGCGGAGCGGGAGGTCGCACAGATACGCAGTATTTT; v_call: TRBV7-6; clone_size: -; j_call: TRBJ2-3; d_call: TRBD2
cdr3_aa: CASSQLGVQTREVF; cdr3_nt: TGCGCCAGCAGCCAGCTAGGGGTTCAGACTAGAGAGGTCTTC; v_call: TRBV4-1; clone_size: -; j_call: TRBJ2-1; d_call: -
cdr3_aa: CASSVGLGQHF; cdr3_nt: TGTGCCAGTAGCGTCGGACTCGGGCAGCATTTT; v_call: TRBV19; clone_size: -; j_call: TRBJ1-5; d_call: -
cdr3_aa: CASSPATGDQNIQYF; cdr3_nt: TGTGCCAGCTCACCTGCGACAGGGGACCAAAACATTCAGTACTTC; v_call: TRBV18; clone_size: -; j_call: TRBJ2-4; d_call: TRBD1
cdr3_aa: CASSLRRGVRNEQFF; cdr3_nt: TGCGCCAGCAGTTTGAGACGGGGGGTGCGCAATGAGCAGTTCTTC; v_call: TRBV5-1; clone_size: few; j_call: TRBJ2-1; d_call: TRBD2
cdr3_aa: CASSPRLADTQYF; cdr3_nt: TGCGCCAGCAGCCCCCGACTAGCAGATACGCAGTATTTT; v_call: TRBV4-1; clone_size: -; j_call: TRBJ2-3; d_call: -
cdr3_aa: CSASKSDEAFF; cdr3_nt: TGCAGTGCTAGCAAGTCTGATGAAGCTTTCTTT; v_call: TRBV20-1; clone_size: -; j_call: TRBJ1-1; d_call: -
cdr3_aa: CASRPRDQETQYF; cdr3_nt: TGTGCCAGCAGGCCCAGGGACCAAGAGACCCAGTACTTC; v_call: TRBV28; clone_size: -; j_call: TRBJ2-5; d_call: -
cdr3_aa: CASTPFGGNYGYTF; cdr3_nt: TGTGCCAGCACCCCGTTCGGGGGCAACTATGGCTACACCTTC; v_call: TRBV25-1; clone_size: -; j_call: TRBJ1-2; d_call: -
cdr3_aa: CASSPGTSGISFYNEQFF; cdr3_nt: TGTGCCAGCAGCCCAGGGACTAGCGGGATAAGCTTTTACAATGAGCAGTTCTTC; v_call: TRBV7-3; clone_size: -; j_call: TRBJ2-1; d_call: TRBD2
cdr3_aa: CASSPKGDNYEQYF; cdr3_nt: TGTGCCAGCAGCCCAAAGGGGGACAACTACGAGCAGTACTTC; v_call: TRBV21-1; clone_size: -; j_call: TRBJ2-7; d_call: -
cdr3_aa: CASSLGQGRGETQYF; cdr3_nt: TGTGCCAGCAGCTTAGGACAGGGGCGGGGAGAGACCCAGTACTTC; v_call: TRBV7-3; clone_size: -; j_call: TRBJ2-5; d_call: TRBD1
cdr3_aa: CASSQSGSGLYNEQFF; cdr3_nt: TGTGCCAGCAGCCAATCTGGCTCAGGGCTCTACAATGAGCAGTTCTTC; v_call: TRBV16; clone_size: -; j_call: TRBJ2-1; d_call: -
cdr3_aa: CASSLDGQHLLTGELFF; cdr3_nt: TGCGCCAGCAGCTTGGATGGGCAGCATCTCCTCACCGGGGAGCTGTTTTTT; v_call: TRBV5-1; clone_size: -; j_call: TRBJ2-2; d_call: -
cdr3_aa: CASSPEETQYF; cdr3_nt: TGTGCCAGCTCACCGGAAGAGACCCAGTACTTC; v_call: TRBV18; clone_size: -; j_call: TRBJ2-5; d_call: -
cdr3_aa: CAWSERREKLFF; cdr3_nt: TGTGCCTGGAGTGAAAGGAGAGAAAAACTGTTTTTT; v_call: TRBV30; clone_size: -; j_call: TRBJ1-4; d_call: -